The 17 T cell receptor beta chains below come from one sample, sequenced in a study of metastatic and nonmetastatic thyroid tumors (dated by TCRdb to about 2020). Before undergoing thyroid surgery, none of the patients had been given any kind of treatment. Receptor amplification or capture employed PCR. The sample was run on an Illumina HiSeq 4000. TCRdb took the public reads, trimmed them with fastp at Q25, ran MiXCR for clone calling and kept in-frame beta chains. The sample table records 30,000 to 45,000 clones; 25% to 30% of these occur just once. Of the sample, about a tenth falls within the top ten clones. The sample taken for sequencing was blood. These receptors all stem from a male donor with papillary thyroid cancer or a benign thyroid nodule (not recorded which). Some clones in this sample may be carry-over from other donors' samples.

Many counts were recorded for this clone. The V gene is TRBV7-9, the J gene TRBJ2-7; 10 nucleotides agree with TRBD1. Germline V gene sequence: CDR1 SEHNR, CDR2 FQNEAQ (reference sequence). J lost 2 bases, V lost 2 bases, and 3 bases had no gene match. The CDR3 sequence is 15 residues long. For the CDR3, the DNA is TGTGCCAGCAGCTTATGGGGACAGGGGACCTACGAGCAGTACTTC. This encodes CASSLWGQGTYEQYF. The full variable domain, rest sourced from reference TRBV7-9 and TRBJ2-7, is DTGVSQNPRHKITKRGQNVTFRCDPISEHNRLYWYRQTLGQGPEFLTYFQNEAQLEKSRLLSDRFSAERPKGSFSTLEIQRTEQGDSAMYLCASSLWGQGTYEQYFGPGTRLTVT.

This clone was seen more than once but under ten times. CDR3 sequence (DNA): TGTGCCAGCAGCTTCGTGCGACTAGCGGGAGCCGATGAGCAGTTCTTC. Translating gives CASSFVRLAGADEQFF. This chain joins TRBV11-2 and TRBJ2-1; 12 bases fit TRBD2. Germline loops: CDR1 SGHAT, CDR2 FQNNGV. The V gene end was trimmed by 3 bases and the J gene end by 8 bases; junction bases not matched to a gene: 8. This CDR3 contains 16 residues.

For this clone: The junction does not match germline at one end; this may be a read error. The chain couples TRBV6-2 or TRBV6-3 to TRBJ1-5; unclear D gene. There are 14 residues in the CDR3. Germline CDR1 MNHEY, CDR2 SVGEGT. The CDR3 sequence: CASSYYGNNHPQHF. The CDR3 nucleotides are TGTGCCAGCAGTTACTACGGTAACAATCATCCCCAGCATTTT.

The V gene is TRBV7-3, the J gene TRBJ2-1; tentatively, D is TRBD1 (7 bases). Trimming pared 1 base from V and 8 bases from J, leaving 12 bases between. The CDR3 consists of 14 residues. Germline V CDR1 and CDR2: SGHTA, FQGTGA. The CDR3 sequence is CASSLIGGGDEQFF. CDR3 nucleotides: TGTGCCAGCAGCTTAATAGGAGGGGGCGATGAGCAGTTCTTC.

This clone has at least ten counts. V gene TRBV11-2 combines with J gene TRBJ2-7; D unresolved. Trimming took 1 base from V and 7 from J, leaving 11 bases between them. This CDR3 region has 13 residues. Germline-derived CDR1 and CDR2 are SGHAT and FQNNGV. The CDR3 DNA reads TGTGCCAGCAGCTTAGTGGTCCTAAATGAGCAGTACTTC. Translating gives CASSLVVLNEQYF.

This clone was seen many times. The gene calls are TRBV24-1 and TRBJ1-2; 10 bases agree with TRBD1. Germline CDR1 is KGHDR and CDR2 is SFDVKD. There are 15 residues in the CDR3. The V and J ends lost 4 bases and 2 bases, in that order; junction bases with no gene match: 3. CDR3 coding DNA: TGTGCCACCAGTGACCCGGGACAGGGGAACTATGGCTACACCTTC. Translation: CATSDPGQGNYGYTF.

This clone appeared many times. The chain combines TRBV30 with TRBJ2-5, with 7 bases identical to TRBD2. Germline CDR1 and CDR2: GTSNPN and SVGIG (reference sequence). The ends lost 2 bases at V and 1 base at J; junction bases unmatched: 7. CDR3 length equals 15 residues. CDR3 coding DNA: TGTGCCTGGAGTAGGGAGGGGTCCCTCCAAGAGACCCAGTACTTC. Amino acid sequence: CAWSREGSLQETQYF.

The genes are TRBV15 and TRBJ2-7, with D unresolved. Germline assignment: CDR1 LNHNV and CDR2 YYDKDF (reference sequence). This CDR3 region has 14 residues. Trimming stripped 2 bases from V and 2 bases from J, with 10 bases between. CDR3 in amino acids: CATSRRYRPYEQYF. In DNA form, the CDR3 reads TGTGCCACCAGCAGACGGTACAGACCCTACGAGCAGTACTTC.

This rearrangement joins TRBV20-1 to TRBJ1-1, with D perhaps matching TRBD1 (6 bases). The germline CDR1 and CDR2 sequences are DFQATT and SNEGSKA (reference sequence). V lost 0 bases, J lost 0 bases, and 17 bases lay in between. The CDR3 has 17 residues. The CDR3 nucleotides are TGCAGTGCTAGAGATCGAGGGGGTGGTAGCTTGAACACTGAAGCTTTCTTT. As protein: CSARDRGGGSLNTEAFF.

The chain couples TRBV6-1 to TRBJ2-3, with a tentative D call TRBD2 (5 bases). V lost 3 bases to trimming and J lost 4 bases, with 5 bases between them. This CDR3 has 12 residues. The germline V gene has CDR1 MNHNS and CDR2 SASEGT. This CDR3 is CASSDSADTQYF. CDR3 DNA: TGTGCCAGCAGTGATAGCGCAGATACGCAGTATTTT.

This clone was counted many times. The chain carries TRBV6-4 and TRBJ1-5; D uncertain. The ends were cut back, 4 bases at V and 0 bases at J, with 4 bases in the middle. Germline assignment: CDR1 MRHNA and CDR2 SNTAGT. This CDR3 comprises 13 residues. CDR3 in amino acids: CASSADSNQPQHF. CDR3 nucleotides: TGTGCCAGCAGTGCGGATAGCAATCAGCCCCAGCATTTT.

This clone was observed a handful of times. The rearrangement joins TRBV12-3 or TRBV12-4 to TRBJ1-1, with 7 bases lining up with TRBD1. The CDR3 length is 15 residues. V lost 5 bases, J lost 1 base, and 7 bases stayed unmatched. The chain's CDR3 is CASSPSTGANTEAFF. The CDR3 DNA reads TGTGCCAGCAGTCCATCAACAGGGGCGAACACTGAAGCTTTCTTT.

This clone was counted many times. The CDR3 loop reads CAWSETSWSYEQYF. In DNA form, the CDR3 reads TGTGCCTGGAGTGAGACCAGCTGGAGCTACGAGCAGTACTTC. The chain combines TRBV30 with TRBJ2-7; D remains ambiguous. Trimming cost V 1 base and J 3 bases, with 13 bases left between them. The CDR3 loop spans 14 amino acids. The germline CDR1 and CDR2 sequences are GTSNPN and SVGIG (reference sequence).

This clone was seen ten or more times. This chain joins TRBV25-1 and TRBJ2-5; 9 bases match TRBD1. Looked up from germline, CDR1 is MGHDK and CDR2 is SYGVNS. The CDR3 runs 15 residues. V was clipped by 3 bases and J by 7 bases; unmatched bases: 9. The CDR3 coding sequence is TGTGCCAGCAGTGATCGGGCGACAGGGGGTTTGACCCAGTACTTC. It codes for CASSDRATGGLTQYF.

This clone showed up just a few times. The rearrangement links TRBV19 to TRBJ1-1; the D is unclear. The CDR3 is 12 residues long. Germline V gene sequence: CDR1 LNHDA, CDR2 SQIVND (reference sequence). The V gene lost 7 bases and the J gene lost 3 bases, with 9 bases spanning the gap. The CDR3 region has the DNA TGTGCCAGTAATACGGGATACACTGAAGCTTTCTTT. It is translated as CASNTGYTEAFF. Based on the CDR3 plus reference TRBV19 and TRBJ1-1, the full variable domain is DGGITQSPKYLFRKEGQNVTLSCEQNLNHDAMYWYRQDPGQGLRLIYYSQIVNDFQKGDIAEGYSVSREKKESFPLTVTSAQKNPTAFYLCASNTGYTEAFFGQGTRLTVV.

The genes are TRBV7-8 and TRBJ1-2; possible D gene TRBD1, 5 bases. CDR1 is SGHVS and CDR2 is FQNEAQ in the germline V gene. V lost 2 bases to trimming and J lost 0 bases, with 16 bases between them. The CDR3 is 17 residues long. CDR3 nucleotides: TGTGCCAGCAGCTTATGGAAAGGGGCGAAAGCTAACTATGGCTACACCTTC. It is translated as CASSLWKGAKANYGYTF.

This clone appeared many times. The V call is TRBV20-1, the J call TRBJ2-2; TRBD2 might be the D (5 bases). CDR1 is DFQATT, CDR2 SNEGSKA, per germline (reference sequence). V lost 7 bases to trimming and J lost 5 bases, with 11 bases between them. This CDR3 spans 12 amino acids. CDR3 sequence (DNA): TGCAGTGTGGACTCTAGGACCGGGGAGCTGTTTTTT. Protein sequence: CSVDSRTGELFF.